The subject of this entry is one TCR beta chain. The antigen remains undetermined. The V gene lost 7 bases and the J gene lost 5 bases, with 20 bases spanning the gap. CDR1 and CDR2 from the germline V gene are LNHDA and SQIVND (reference sequence). This CDR3 has 15 residues. This sample stems from a study of cytotoxic CD8 clonotypes in ibrutinib-treated CLL. Study observations and caveats: The public clonotypes identified were infrequent and showed contraction or stability on treatment.

The assay was immunoSEQ multiplex PCR, and TCRdb's table has in-frame clones only and misses some. The sample consists of some 200,000 clones, roughly 73% of them appearing once. The sample was PBMCs, taken after 12 months of ibrutinib treatment. V is TRBV19 and J is TRBJ2-5; a possible D gene is TRBD2 (5 bases). This sequence originates from a human donor with chronic lymphocytic leukemia. CDR3 sequence: CASTPGGWIGETQYF. Here the CDR3 DNA reads TGTGCCAGTACCCCTGGCGGGTGGATAGGGGAGACCCAGTACTTC.